The clone carrying this TCR beta chain was detected many times. Antigen: not known. The authors made TCR cDNA by 5'RACE template switching, adding a universal primer site and UMIs. TCRdb ran MiXCR on the 5' RACE reads and lists one entry per CDR3 protein. The table has 300,000 to 400,000 distinct CDR3 sequences, 6.2% seen once. These data originate in a study of T cells after yellow fever vaccination. Unmatched junction bases numbered 3, after V lost 5 bases and J lost 2 bases. Germline V CDR1 and CDR2: MNHEY, SVGEGT. This CDR3 has 14 amino acids. Study findings and constraints: A weaker secondary response peaked on day 5, the primary on day 15. After the booster, over 95% of CD4 and approximately 90% of CD8 primary-response clones were re-detected.

The chain employs TRBV6-2 or TRBV6-3 and TRBJ2-7; 10 nucleotides agree with TRBD2. Sequencing used PBMCs, obtained 5 days after the yellow fever booster vaccination. This receptor was taken from a man aged 25 to 40 who received the YFV17D yellow fever vaccine. The CDR3 loop is CASSNLAGAYEQYF. CDR3 DNA: TGTGCCAGCAGTAACCTAGCGGGAGCCTACGAGCAGTACTTC.